The clone carrying this T cell receptor beta chain occurred a few times. Its antigen is not known. This specimen comes from a study of cytomegalovirus exposure and HLA in healthy donors. Study-level results: Reportedly, HLA-A and HLA-B alleles of most subjects were accurately predicted from TCR beta.

The PCR was carried out with 60 Vbeta primers and 13 Jbeta primers. Repertoires were generated with immunoSEQ multiplex PCR, while TCRdb's copy carries only in-frame clones and drops some. The sample has about 98,000 clones, over 75% seen once; the top ten hold roughly 3.5%. CDR3 length: 13 residues. Germline CDR1 SGHNT, CDR2 YYREEE (reference sequence). Trimming removed 0 bases from V and 7 bases from J, with 7 bases in between. The chain joins TRBV5-4 to TRBJ2-2, with a tentative D call TRBD1 (6 bases). This TCR derives from a female donor in good health and CMV-seropositive. Source material: PBMCs. CDR3 amino acids: CASSLVQGGELFF. In nucleotides, the CDR3 is TGTGCCAGCAGCTTGGTACAGGGCGGGGAGCTGTTTTTT.